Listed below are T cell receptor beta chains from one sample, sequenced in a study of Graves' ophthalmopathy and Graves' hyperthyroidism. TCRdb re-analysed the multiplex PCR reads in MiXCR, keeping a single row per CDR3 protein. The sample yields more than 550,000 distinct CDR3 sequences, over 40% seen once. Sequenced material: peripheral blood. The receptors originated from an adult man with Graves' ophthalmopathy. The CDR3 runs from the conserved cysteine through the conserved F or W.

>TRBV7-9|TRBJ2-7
CASSRGQDSSYEQYF
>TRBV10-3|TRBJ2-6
CAIIPDSSGANVLTF
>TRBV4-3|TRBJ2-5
CASSQGQVKETQYF
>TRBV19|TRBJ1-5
CASSTLGAFYSNQPQHF
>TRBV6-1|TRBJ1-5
CASRLLGPNQPQHF
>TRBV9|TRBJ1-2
CASSPRGALLYGYTF
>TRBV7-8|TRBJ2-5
CASSLVLPPEETQYF
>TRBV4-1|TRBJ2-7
CASSQDSGYEQYF
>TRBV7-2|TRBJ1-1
CASSLWGHEAFF
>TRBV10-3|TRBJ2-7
CASLEQGGGYEQYF
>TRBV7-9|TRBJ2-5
CASSSPTGGVETQYF
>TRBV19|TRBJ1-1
CASKVRGNTEAFF
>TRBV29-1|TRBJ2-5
CSVGQGETQYF
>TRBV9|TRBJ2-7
CASSGGQGPGSEQYF
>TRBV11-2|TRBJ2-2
CASRLLAGGHNAGELFF
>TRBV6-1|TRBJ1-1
CASSEGRLATEAFF
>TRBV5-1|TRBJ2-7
CASSSPGQLSYEQYF
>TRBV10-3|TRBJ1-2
CAISGQGRGYTF
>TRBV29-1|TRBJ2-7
CSARQGRNYEQYF
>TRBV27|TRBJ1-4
CASGHISEKLFF
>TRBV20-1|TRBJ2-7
CSARGDRAYEQYF
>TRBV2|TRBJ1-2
CASSYRVRGYTF
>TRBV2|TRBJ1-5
CASSEAGQGSNQPQHF
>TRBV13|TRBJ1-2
CANKGRDYGYTF
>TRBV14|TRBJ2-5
CASSRAGGHGETQYF
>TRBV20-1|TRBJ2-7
CSASGTGIYEQYF
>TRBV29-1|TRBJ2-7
CSARQGGSYEQYF
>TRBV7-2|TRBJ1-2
CASSPNRVNYGYTF
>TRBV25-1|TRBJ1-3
CASSQDDPRSGRAIGNTIYF
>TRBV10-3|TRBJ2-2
CAIRGVASGELFF
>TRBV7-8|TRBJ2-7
CASSLRLAGVYEQYF
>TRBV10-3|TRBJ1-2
CAIRAGGNYGYTF
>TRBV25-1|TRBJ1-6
CASSELGQGAYNSPLHF
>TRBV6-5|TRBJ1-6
CASSENQGRNSPLHF
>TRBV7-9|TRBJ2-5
CASSLFGEGMETQYF
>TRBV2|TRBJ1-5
CASSDRSGPNQPQHF
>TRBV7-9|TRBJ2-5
CASSFLTYQETQYF
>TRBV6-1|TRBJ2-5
CASSQTLNQETQYF
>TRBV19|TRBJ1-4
CASSGQPTTNEKLFF
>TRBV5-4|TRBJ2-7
CASSKTSGGNEQYF
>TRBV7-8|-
CASSLAGGGLAGVEEQFF
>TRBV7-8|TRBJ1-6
CASSKRQAGENSPLHF
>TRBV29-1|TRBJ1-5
CSLIRTGNQPQHF
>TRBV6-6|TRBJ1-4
CASAEVYETGGLFF
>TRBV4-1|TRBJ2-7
CASSPPGTDYEQYF
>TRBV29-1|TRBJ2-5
CSVRDRGQETQYF
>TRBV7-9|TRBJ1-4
CASSLEGTAEKLFF
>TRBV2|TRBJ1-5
CASSVGQGQGNQPQHF
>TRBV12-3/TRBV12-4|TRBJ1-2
CASSLFLGGYTF
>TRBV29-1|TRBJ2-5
CSVLTGQETQYF
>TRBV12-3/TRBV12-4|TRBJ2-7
CASSTRDRGSPEQYF
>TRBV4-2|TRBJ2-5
CASSQEDRRQETQYF